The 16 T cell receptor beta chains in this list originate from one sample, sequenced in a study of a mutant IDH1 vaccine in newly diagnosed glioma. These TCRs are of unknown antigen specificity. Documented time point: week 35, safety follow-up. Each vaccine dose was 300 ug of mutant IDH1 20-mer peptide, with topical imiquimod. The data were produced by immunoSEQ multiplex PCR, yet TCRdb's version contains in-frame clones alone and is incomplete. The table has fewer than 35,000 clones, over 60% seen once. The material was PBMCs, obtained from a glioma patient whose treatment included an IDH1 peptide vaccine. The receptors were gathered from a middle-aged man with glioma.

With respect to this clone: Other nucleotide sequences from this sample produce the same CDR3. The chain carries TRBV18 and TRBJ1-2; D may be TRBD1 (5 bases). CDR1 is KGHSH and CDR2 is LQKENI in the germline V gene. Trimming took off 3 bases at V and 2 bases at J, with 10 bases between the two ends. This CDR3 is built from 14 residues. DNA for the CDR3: TGTGCCAGCTCACCGCCAGGGACGAACTATGGCTACACCTTC. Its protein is CASSPPGTNYGYTF. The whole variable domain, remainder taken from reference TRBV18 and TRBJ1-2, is NAGVMQNPRHLVRRRGQEARLRCSPMKGHSHVYWYRQLPEEGLKFMVYLQKENIIDESGMPKERFSAEFPKEGPSILRIQQVVRGDSAAYFCASSPPGTNYGYTFGSGTRLTVV.

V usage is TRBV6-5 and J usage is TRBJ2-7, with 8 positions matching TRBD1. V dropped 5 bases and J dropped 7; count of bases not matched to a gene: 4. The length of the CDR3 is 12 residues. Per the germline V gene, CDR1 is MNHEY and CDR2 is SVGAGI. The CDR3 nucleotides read TGTGCCAGCAGTCTGGACAGGGTTGAGCAGTACTTC. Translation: CASSLDRVEQYF.

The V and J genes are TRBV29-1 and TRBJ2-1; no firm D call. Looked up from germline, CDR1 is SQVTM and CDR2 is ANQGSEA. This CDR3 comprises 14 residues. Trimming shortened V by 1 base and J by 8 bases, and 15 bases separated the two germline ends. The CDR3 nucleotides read TGCAGCGTTGAAGGGGGTGGGCCGGGCTATGAGCAGTTCTTC. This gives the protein CSVEGGGPGYEQFF.

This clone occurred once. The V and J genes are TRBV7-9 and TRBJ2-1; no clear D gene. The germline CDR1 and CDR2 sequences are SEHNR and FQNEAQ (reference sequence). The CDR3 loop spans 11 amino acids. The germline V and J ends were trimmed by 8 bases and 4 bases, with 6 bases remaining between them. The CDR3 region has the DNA TGTGCCAGCGGGTCGTACAATGAGCAGTTCTTC. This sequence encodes CASGSYNEQFF.

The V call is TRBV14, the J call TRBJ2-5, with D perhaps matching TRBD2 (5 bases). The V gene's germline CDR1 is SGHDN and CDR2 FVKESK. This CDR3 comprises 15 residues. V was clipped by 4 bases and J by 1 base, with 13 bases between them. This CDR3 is CASSPGILAQETQYF. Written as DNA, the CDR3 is TGTGCCAGCAGCCCCGGGATTCTGGCCCAAGAGACCCAGTACTTC.

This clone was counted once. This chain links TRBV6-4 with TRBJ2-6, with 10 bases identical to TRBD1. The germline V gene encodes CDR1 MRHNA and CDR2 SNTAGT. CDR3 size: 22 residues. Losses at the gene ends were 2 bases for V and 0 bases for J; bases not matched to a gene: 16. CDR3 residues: CASSDPLDRGIGAISGANVLTF. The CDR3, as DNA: TGTGCCAGCAGTGACCCTCTGGACAGGGGGATTGGGGCAATCTCTGGGGCCAACGTCCTGACTTTC.

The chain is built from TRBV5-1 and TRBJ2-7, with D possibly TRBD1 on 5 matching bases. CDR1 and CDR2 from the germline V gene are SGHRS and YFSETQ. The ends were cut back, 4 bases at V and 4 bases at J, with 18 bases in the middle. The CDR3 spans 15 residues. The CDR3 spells CASSPAQGMRYEQYF. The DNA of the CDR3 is TGCGCCAGCAGCCCGGCGCAGGGTATGAGATACGAGCAGTACTTC.

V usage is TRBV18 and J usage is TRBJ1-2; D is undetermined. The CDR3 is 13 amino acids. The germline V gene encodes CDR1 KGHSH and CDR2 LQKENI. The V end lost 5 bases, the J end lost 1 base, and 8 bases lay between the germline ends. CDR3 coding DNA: TGTGCCAGCTCAGAAACAGATAACTATGGCTACACCTTC. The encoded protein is CASSETDNYGYTF.

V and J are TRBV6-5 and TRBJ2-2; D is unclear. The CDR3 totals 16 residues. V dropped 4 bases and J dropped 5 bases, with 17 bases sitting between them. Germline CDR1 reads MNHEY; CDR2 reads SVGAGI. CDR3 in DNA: TGTGCCAGCAGTTCCTCACAGAGAGTATTAACCGGGGAGCTGTTTTTT. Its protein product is CASSSSQRVLTGELFF.

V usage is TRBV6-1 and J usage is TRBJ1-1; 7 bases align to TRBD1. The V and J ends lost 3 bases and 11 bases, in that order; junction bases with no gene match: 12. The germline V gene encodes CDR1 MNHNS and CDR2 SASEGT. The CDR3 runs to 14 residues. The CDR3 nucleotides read TGTGCCAGCAGTGACCAAGGGGGCGCGCCGTCGGCTTTCTTT. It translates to CASSDQGGAPSAFF.

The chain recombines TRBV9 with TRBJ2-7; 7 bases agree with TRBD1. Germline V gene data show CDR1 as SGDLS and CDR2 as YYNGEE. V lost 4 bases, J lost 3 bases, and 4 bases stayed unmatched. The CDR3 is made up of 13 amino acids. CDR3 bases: TGTGCCAGCAGCCCCCGGGACAGCTACGAGCAGTACTTC. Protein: CASSPRDSYEQYF. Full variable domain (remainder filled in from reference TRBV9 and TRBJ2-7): DSGVTQTPKHLITATGQRVTLRCSPRSGDLSVYWYQQSLDQGLQFLIQYYNGEERAKGNILERFSAQQFPDLHSELNLSSLELGDSALYFCASSPRDSYEQYFGPGTRLTVT.

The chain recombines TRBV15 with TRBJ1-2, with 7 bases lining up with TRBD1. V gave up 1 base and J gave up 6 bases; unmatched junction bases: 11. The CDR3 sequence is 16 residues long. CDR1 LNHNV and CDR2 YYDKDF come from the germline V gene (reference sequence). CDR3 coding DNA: TGTGCCACCAGCAGAGTCATGCGGGACAGTGGCGATGGCTACACCTTC. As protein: CATSRVMRDSGDGYTF.

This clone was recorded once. CDR3 protein: CASSEQPRQNTGELFF. The CDR3 coding sequence is TGTGCCAGCAGTGAACAGCCTCGCCAGAACACCGGGGAGCTGTTTTTT. V is TRBV6-1 and J is TRBJ2-2; D call uncertain. The CDR3 is 16 residues long. With 2 bases removed from V and 1 base from J, the gap between germline ends came to 11 bases. Germline lookup yields CDR1 MNHNS and CDR2 SASEGT.

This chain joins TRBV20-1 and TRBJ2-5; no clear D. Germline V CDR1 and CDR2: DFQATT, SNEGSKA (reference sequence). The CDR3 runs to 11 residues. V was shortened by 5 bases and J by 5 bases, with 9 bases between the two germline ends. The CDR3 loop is CSASRAETQYF. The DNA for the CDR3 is TGCAGTGCTTCCCGAGCGGAGACCCAGTACTTC.

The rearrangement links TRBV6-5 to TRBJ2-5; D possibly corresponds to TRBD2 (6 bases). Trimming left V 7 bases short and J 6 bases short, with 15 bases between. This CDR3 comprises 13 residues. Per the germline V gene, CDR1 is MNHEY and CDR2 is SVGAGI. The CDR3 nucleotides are TGTGCCAGCATAGGAGGGGCAGGGAAGACCCAGTACTTC. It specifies CASIGGAGKTQYF.

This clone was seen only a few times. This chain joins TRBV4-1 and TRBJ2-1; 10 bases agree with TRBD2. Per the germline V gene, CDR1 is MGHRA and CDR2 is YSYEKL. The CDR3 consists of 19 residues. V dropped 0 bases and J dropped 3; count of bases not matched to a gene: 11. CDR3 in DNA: TGCGCCAGCAGCCAAGATTCCGTTATGGCTAGCGGGAGCTACAATGAGCAGTTCTTC. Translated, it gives CASSQDSVMASGSYNEQFF.